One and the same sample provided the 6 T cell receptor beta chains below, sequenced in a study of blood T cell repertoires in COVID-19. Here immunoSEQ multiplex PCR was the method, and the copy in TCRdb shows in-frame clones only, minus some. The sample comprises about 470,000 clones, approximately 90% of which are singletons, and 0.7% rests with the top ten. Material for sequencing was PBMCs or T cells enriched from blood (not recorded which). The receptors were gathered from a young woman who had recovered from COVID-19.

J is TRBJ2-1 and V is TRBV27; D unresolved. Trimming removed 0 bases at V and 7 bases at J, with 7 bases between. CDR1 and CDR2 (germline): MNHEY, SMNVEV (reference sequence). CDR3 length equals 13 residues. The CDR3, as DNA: TGTGCCAGCAGTTTATCGGCCAGGAATGAGCAGTTCTTC. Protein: CASSLSARNEQFF.

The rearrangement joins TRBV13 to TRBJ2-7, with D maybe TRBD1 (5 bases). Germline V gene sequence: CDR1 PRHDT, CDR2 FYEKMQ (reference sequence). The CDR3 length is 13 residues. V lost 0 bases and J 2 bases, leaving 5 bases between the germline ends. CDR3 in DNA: TGTGCCAGCAGCTTAGGGACAGCCTACGAGCAGTACTTC. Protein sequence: CASSLGTAYEQYF.

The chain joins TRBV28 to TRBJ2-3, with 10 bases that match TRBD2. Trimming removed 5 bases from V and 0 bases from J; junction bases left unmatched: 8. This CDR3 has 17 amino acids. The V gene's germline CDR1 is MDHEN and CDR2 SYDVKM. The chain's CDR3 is CASSRRTSGTSTDTQYF. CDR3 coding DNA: TGTGCCAGCAGTCGCCGGACTAGCGGAACTAGCACAGATACGCAGTATTTT.

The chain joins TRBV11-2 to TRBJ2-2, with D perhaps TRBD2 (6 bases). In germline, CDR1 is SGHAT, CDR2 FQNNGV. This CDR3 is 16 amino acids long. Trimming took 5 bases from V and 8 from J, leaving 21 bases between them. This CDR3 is CASSLTTGGLRGELFF. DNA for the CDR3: TGTGCCAGCAGCCTAACTACCGGGGGTTTAAGGGGGGAGCTGTTTTTT. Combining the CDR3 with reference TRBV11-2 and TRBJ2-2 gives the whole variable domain EAGVAQSPRYKIIEKRQSVAFWCNPISGHATLYWYQQILGQGPKLLIQFQNNGVVDDSQLPKDRFSAERLKGVDSTLKIQPAKLEDSAVYLCASSLTTGGLRGELFFGEGSRLTVL.

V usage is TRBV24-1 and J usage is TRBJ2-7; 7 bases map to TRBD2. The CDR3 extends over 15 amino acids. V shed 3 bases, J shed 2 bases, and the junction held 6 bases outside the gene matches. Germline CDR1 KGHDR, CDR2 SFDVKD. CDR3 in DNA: TGTGCCACCAGTGATCCGTCGGGGGGAACCTACGAGCAGTACTTC. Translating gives CATSDPSGGTYEQYF.

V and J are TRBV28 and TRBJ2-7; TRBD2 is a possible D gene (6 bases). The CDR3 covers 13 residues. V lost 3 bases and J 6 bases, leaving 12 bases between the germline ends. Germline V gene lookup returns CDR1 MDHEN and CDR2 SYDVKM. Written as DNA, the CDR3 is TGTGCCAGCAGTTTCGGAGGGCTAGGCGAGCAGTACTTC. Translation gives CASSFGGLGEQYF.